This TCR beta chain comes out of a study of T cells in Graves' hyperthyroidism and ophthalmopathy. This clonotype appeared a few times. Germline V CDR1 and CDR2: LNHDA, SQIVND (reference sequence). The J segment lost 4 bases and the V segment lost 5 bases, leaving 4 bases of the junction unmatched. The CDR3 contains 13 residues. TCR beta CDR3 regions were amplified from RNA transcripts. When the TCR CDR3 underwent first-round RT-PCR, the HTBI primer set was used. TCRdb reanalysed the multiplex PCR reads using MiXCR and keeps one entry per CDR3 protein. The sample records 600,000 to 900,000 distinct CDR3 sequences, about 16% being singletons.

This clonotype was obtained from a man between 18 and 35 years old with Graves' hyperthyroidism. Material for sequencing was blood. The chain combines TRBV19 with TRBJ1-1; 7 nucleotides line up with TRBD1. In DNA form, the CDR3 reads TGTGCCAGTAGTTTCCGACAGGGCACTGAAGCTTTCTTT. The encoded protein is CASSFRQGTEAFF. Variable domain in full (rest from reference TRBV19 and TRBJ1-1): DGGITQSPKYLFRKEGQNVTLSCEQNLNHDAMYWYRQDPGQGLRLIYYSQIVNDFQKGDIAEGYSVSREKKESFPLTVTSAQKNPTAFYLCASSFRQGTEAFFGQGTRLTVV.